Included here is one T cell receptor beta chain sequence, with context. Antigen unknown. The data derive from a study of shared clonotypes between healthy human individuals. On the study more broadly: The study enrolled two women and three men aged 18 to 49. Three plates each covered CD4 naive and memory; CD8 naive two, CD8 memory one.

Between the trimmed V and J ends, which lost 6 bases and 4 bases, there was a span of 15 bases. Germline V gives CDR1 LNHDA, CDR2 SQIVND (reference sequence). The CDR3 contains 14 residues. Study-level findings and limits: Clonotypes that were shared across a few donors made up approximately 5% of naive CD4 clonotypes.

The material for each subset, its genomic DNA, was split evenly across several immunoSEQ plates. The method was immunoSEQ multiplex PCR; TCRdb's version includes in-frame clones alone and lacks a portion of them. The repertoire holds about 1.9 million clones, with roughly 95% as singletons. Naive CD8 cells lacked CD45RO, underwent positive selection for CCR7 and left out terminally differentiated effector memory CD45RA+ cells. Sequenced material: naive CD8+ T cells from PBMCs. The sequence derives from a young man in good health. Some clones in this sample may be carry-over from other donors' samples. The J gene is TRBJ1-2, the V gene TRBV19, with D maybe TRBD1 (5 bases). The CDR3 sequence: CASSPGTAVYGYTF. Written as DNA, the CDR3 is TGTGCCAGTAGCCCCGGGACGGCGGTCTATGGCTACACCTTC. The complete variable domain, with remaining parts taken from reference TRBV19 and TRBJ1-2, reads DGGITQSPKYLFRKEGQNVTLSCEQNLNHDAMYWYRQDPGQGLRLIYYSQIVNDFQKGDIAEGYSVSREKKESFPLTVTSAQKNPTAFYLCASSPGTAVYGYTFGSGTRLTVV.